A single sample gave rise to the 2 T cell receptor beta chains below, sequenced in a study of T cell responses to AZD1222 COVID-19 vaccine. Clones were read by immunoSEQ multiplex PCR, and TCRdb kept only the in-frame ones, dropping some. The sample yields some 140,000 clones, roughly 92% seen once. The material was peripheral blood, obtained on day 0 of AZD1222 vaccination. These receptors were taken from an adult in good health.

The J gene is TRBJ1-2, the V gene TRBV11-2, with D hard to call. V lost 5 bases to trimming and J lost 4 bases, with 14 bases between them. This CDR3 comprises 14 residues. CDR1 SGHAT and CDR2 FQNNGV come from the germline V gene. CDR3 in DNA: TGTGCCAGCAGCCCTGGTCCTGCTGGCTATGGCTACACCTTC. Its translation is CASSPGPAGYGYTF.

The chain joins TRBV7-9 to TRBJ1-2; maybe TRBD1 (6 bases). The V gene's germline CDR1 is SEHNR and CDR2 FQNEAQ (reference sequence). The CDR3 runs to 15 residues. The V end lost 3 bases, the J end lost 8 bases, and 19 bases lay between the germline ends. The CDR3 nucleotides read TGTGCCAGCAGCTTTAGTATCCATCGAGGGGGAGGCTACACCTTC. Translating gives CASSFSIHRGGGYTF.